The 5 T cell receptor beta chains listed next were all sequenced from one sample in a study of OX40 agonist ivuxolimab in advanced cancers. TCRdb keeps only in-frame clones here, not all; method: immunoSEQ multiplex PCR. Of 55,000 to 65,000 clones in the sample, 85% were seen once. The source was CD4+ or CD8+ T cells sorted from blood, collected in a trial of the OX40 agonist ivuxolimab. All receptors derive from an adult with an advanced solid tumor such as melanoma, head and neck, liver or kidney cancer.

The chain couples TRBV28 to TRBJ2-7, with 8 bases matching TRBD1. J was trimmed by 7 bases and V by 7 bases; bases with no gene match: 15. The germline V gene has CDR1 MDHEN and CDR2 SYDVKM. This CDR3 region has 15 residues. CDR3 loop: CASTTGGQEQGEQYF. As DNA, the CDR3 is TGTGCCAGCACTACCGGGGGACAGGAACAGGGGGAGCAGTACTTC.

CDR3 nucleotide sequence: TGTGCCAGCAGTTATGGACAAACGAACACTGAAGCTTTCTTT. Translated: CASSYGQTNTEAFF. This chain links TRBV6-6 with TRBJ1-1, with D possibly being TRBD1 (5 bases). Germline loops: CDR1 MNHNY, CDR2 SVGAGI (reference sequence). CDR3 size: 14 residues. The V end lost 3 bases, the J end lost 1 base, and 9 bases lay between the germline ends.

This chain links TRBV6-1 with TRBJ1-1, with no clear D. CDR1 is MNHNS, CDR2 SASEGT, per germline. The V end lost 5 bases, the J end lost 3 bases, and 13 bases lay between the germline ends. CDR3 length: 14 amino acids. The DNA for the CDR3 is TGTGCCAGCAGTCAAATTGCAGGAGACACTGAAGCTTTCTTT. The encoded protein is CASSQIAGDTEAFF.

The CDR3, as DNA: TGCGCCAGCAGCCAAGTTAGCGGGGAGTCCTACGAGCAGTACTTC. It translates to CASSQVSGESYEQYF. The chain is built from TRBV4-1 and TRBJ2-7; 8 nucleotides agree with TRBD2. The germline V gene has CDR1 MGHRA and CDR2 YSYEKL. The CDR3 is 15 residues long. Losses at the gene ends were 1 base for V and 1 base for J; bases not matched to a gene: 3.

The chain uses TRBV7-2 and TRBJ2-7, with 11 bases lining up with TRBD2. Germline V gives CDR1 SGHTA, CDR2 FQGNSA. CDR3 length: 16 amino acids. Trimming took 4 bases from V and 3 from J; bases not matched to a gene: 8. The CDR3 nucleotides are TGTGCCAGCAGCTCGGGACTAGCGGCAGTCATCTACGAGCAGTACTTC. Translating it yields CASSSGLAAVIYEQYF.